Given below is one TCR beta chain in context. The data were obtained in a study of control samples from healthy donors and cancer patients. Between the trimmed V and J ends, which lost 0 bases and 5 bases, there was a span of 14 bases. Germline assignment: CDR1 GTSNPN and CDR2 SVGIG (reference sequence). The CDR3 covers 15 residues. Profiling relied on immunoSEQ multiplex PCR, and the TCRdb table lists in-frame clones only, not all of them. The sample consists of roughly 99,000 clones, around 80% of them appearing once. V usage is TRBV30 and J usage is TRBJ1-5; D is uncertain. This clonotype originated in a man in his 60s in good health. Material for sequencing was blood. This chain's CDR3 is CAWSVRSGFYQPQHF. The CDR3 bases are TGTGCCTGGAGTGTACGTTCGGGGTTCTATCAGCCCCAGCATTTT.